Sequencing of this T cell receptor (beta chain) was carried out in a study of identical twins. This clonotype showed up just a few times. The target antigen is unknown. Study-wide findings and caveats: Diverse VJ usage suggested most zero-insertion clonotypes were not invariant T cells. Out-of-frame beta sequences exhibited a weaker degree of excess twin sharing.

Only healthy Caucasians were enrolled as donors. The CDR3 runs to 14 residues. Germline CDR1 reads SGHTS; CDR2 reads YDEGEE. Trimming removed 5 bases from V and 5 bases from J, with 16 bases in between. TCRdb fed the 5' RACE reads into MiXCR, producing one record per CDR3 protein. The data hold 300,000 or so distinct CDR3 sequences, with roughly 9.8% observed a single time. The same specimen was also included in a second study, on yellow fever vaccine responses in identical twins.

Sequencing used CD8+ T cells sorted from blood. This TCR was sampled from a woman under 30 in good health. V is TRBV5-8 and J is TRBJ1-2, with D maybe TRBD1 (5 bases). This CDR3 is CASSPRGQGYGYTF. The CDR3 DNA reads as TGTGCCAGCAGTCCTCGGGGCCAGGGATATGGCTACACCTTC.